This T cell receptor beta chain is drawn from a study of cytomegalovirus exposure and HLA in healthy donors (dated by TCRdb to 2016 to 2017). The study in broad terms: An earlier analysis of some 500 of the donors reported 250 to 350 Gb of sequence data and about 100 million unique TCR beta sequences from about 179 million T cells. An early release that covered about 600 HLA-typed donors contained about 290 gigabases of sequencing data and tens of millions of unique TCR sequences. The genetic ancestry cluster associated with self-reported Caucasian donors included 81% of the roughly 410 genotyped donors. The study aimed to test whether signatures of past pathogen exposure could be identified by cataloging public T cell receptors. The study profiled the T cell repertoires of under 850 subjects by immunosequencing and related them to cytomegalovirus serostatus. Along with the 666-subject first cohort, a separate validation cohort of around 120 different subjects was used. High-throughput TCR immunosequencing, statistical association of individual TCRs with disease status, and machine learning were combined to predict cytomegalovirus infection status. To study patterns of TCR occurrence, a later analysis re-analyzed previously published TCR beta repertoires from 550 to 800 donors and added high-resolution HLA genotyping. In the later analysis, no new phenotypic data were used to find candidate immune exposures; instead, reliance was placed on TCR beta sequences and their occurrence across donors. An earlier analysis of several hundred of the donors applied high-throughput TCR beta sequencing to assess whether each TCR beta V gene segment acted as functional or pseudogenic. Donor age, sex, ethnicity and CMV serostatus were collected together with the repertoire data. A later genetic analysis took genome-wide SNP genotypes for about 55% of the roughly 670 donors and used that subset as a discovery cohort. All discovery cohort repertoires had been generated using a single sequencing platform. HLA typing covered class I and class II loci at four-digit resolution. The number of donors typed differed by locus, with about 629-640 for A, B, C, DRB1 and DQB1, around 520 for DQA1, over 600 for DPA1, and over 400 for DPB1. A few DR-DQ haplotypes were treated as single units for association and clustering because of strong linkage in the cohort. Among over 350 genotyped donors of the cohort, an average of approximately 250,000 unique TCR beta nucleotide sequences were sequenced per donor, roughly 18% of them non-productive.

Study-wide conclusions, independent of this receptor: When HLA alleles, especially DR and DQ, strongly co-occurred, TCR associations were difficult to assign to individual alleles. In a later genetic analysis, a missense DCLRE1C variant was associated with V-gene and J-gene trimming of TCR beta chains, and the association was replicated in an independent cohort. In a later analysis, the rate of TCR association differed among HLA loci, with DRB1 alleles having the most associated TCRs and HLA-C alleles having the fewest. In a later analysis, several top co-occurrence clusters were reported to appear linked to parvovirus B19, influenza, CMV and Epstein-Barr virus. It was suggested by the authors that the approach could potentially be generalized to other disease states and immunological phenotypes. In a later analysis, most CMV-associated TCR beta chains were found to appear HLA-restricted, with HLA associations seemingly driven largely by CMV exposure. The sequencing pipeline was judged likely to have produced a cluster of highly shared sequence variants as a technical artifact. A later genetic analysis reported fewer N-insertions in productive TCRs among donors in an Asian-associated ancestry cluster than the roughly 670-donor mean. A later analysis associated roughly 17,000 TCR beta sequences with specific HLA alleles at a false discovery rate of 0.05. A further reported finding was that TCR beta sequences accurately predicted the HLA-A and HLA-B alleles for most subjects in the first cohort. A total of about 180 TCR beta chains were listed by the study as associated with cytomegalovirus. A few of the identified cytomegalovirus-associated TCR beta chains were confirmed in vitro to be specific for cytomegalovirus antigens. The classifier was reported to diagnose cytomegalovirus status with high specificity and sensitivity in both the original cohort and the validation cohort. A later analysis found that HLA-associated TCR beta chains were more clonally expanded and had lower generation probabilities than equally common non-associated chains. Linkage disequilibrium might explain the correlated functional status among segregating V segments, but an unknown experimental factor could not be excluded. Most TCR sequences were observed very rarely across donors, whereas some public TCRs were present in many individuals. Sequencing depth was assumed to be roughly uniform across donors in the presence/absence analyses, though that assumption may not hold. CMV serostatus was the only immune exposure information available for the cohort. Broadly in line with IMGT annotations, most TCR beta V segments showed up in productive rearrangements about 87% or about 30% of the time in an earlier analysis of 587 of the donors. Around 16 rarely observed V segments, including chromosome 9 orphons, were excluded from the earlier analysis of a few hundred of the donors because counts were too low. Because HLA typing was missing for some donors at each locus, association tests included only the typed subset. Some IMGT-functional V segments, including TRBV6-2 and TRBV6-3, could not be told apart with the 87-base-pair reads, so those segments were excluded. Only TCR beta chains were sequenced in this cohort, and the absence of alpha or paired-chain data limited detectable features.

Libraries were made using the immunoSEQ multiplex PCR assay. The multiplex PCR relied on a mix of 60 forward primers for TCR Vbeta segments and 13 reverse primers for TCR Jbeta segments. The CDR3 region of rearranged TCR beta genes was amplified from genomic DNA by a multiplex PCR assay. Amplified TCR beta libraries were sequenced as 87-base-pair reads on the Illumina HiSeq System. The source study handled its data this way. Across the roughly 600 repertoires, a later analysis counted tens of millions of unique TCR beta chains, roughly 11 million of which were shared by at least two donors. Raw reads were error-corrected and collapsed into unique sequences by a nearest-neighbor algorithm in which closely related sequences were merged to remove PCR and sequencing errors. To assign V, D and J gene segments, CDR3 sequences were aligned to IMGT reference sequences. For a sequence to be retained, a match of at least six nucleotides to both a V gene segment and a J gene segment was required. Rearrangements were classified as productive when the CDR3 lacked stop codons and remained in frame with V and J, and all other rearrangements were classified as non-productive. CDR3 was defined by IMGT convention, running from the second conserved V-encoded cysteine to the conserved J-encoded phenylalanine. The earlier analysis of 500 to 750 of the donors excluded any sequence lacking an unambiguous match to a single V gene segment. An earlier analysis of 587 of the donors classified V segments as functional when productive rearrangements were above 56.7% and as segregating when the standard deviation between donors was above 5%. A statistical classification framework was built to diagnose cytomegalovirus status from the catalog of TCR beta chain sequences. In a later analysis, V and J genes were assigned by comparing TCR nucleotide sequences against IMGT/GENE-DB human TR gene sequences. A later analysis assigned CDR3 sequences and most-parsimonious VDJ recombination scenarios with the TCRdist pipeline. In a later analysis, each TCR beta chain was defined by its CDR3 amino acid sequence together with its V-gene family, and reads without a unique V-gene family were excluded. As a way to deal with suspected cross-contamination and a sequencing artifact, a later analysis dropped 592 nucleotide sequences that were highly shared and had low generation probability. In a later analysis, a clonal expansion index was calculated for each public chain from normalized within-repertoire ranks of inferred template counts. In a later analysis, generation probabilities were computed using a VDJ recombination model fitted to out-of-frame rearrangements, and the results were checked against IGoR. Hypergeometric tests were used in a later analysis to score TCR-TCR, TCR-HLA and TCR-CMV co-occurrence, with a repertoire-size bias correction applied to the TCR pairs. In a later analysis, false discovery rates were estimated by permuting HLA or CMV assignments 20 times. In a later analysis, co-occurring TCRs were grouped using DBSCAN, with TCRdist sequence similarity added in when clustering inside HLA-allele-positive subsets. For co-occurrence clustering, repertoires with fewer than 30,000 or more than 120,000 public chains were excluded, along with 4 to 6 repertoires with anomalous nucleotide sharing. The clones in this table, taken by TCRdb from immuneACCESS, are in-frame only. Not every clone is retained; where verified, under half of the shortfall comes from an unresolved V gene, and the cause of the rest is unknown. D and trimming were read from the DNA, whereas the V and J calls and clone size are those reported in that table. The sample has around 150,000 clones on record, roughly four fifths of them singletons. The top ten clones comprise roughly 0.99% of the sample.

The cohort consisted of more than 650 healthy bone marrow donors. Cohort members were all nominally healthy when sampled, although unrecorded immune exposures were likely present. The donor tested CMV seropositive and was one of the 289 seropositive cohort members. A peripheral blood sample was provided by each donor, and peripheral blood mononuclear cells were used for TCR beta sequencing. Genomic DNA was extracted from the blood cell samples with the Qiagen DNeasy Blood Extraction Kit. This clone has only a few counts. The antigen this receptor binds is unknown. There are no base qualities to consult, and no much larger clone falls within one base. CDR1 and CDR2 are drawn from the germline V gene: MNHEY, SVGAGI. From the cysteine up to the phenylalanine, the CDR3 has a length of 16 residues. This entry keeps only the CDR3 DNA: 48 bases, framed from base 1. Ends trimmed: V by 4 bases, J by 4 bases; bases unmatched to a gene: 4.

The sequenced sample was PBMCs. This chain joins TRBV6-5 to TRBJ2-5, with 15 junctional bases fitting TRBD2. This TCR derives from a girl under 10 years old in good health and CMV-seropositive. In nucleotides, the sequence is TGTGCCAGCAGTTCTACGGGACTAGCGGGGGGAGAGACCCAGTACTTC. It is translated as CASSSTGLAGGETQYF.